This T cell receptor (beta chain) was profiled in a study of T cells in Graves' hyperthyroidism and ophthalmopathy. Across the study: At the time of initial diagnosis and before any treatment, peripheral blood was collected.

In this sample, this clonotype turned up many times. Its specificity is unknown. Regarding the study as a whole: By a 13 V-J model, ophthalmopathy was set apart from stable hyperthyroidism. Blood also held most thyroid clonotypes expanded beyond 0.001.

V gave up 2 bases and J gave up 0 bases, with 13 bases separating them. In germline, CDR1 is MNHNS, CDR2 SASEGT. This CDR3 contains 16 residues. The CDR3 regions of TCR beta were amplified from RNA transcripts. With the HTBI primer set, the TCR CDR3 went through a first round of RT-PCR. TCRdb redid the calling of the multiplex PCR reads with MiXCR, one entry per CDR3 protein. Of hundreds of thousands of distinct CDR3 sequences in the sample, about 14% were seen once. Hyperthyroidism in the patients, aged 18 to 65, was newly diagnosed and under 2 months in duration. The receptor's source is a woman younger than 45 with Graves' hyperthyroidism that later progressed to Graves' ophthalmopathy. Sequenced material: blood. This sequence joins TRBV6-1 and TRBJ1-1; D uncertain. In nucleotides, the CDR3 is TGTGCCAGCAGTGAAAGCGGGTTTCTCATGAACACTGAAGCTTTCTTT. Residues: CASSESGFLMNTEAFF.